The source of this TCR beta chain is a study of cytomegalovirus exposure and HLA in healthy donors. In the study overall: Genotyping showed approximately 81% of some 400 donors falling in the Caucasian-associated ancestry cluster. Broader study findings: In a later analysis, productive TCRs from donors in an Asian-associated ancestry cluster reportedly carried fewer N-insertions than the cohort mean. Earlier analysis found most TCR beta V segments productive about 87% or about 30% of the time.

CDR1 and CDR2 from the germline V gene are MNHEY and SMNVEV (reference sequence). V was cut by 3 bases and J by 7 bases, with 18 bases left in between. The CDR3 has 15 residues. These donors counted as nominally healthy when sampled, but unrecorded immune exposures were likely. The PCR made use of 60 Vbeta and 13 Jbeta primers. Repertoires were generated with immunoSEQ multiplex PCR, while TCRdb's copy carries only in-frame clones and drops some. Counted here are a few hundred thousand clones, 80% to 90% occurring once; the ten biggest clones make up 2.9%. Details on this clone: Its antigen is undetermined.

The clonotype originates from a man aged 30 to 45 in good health and CMV-seronegative. Sequencing was done on a sample of PBMCs. The chain employs TRBV27 and TRBJ1-2; D perhaps matches TRBD1 (6 bases). The CDR3 spells CASSFQLGGVGGYTF. CDR3 DNA sequence: TGTGCCAGCAGTTTTCAACTAGGGGGAGTTGGTGGCTACACCTTC.